This T cell receptor beta chain comes out of a study of blood T cells in healthy people across ages. Findings and caveats of the study: Donors of long life had a larger count of naive CD4+ cells and greater diversity than aged donors.

A single count supports this clonotype. What it binds is unknown. From germline, CDR1 is ENHRY and CDR2 SYGVKD. The length of the CDR3 is 14 residues. V gave up 6 bases and J gave up 3 bases; unmatched junction bases: 4. Next came a second PCR, run for about 6 to 12 cycles, which used a sample-barcoded 5' primer along with a J-beta primer mix. TCRdb re-derived calls from the 5' RACE reads in MiXCR, one entry per CDR3 protein. The sample contains about 1.6 million distinct CDR3 sequences, around 35% of which appear only once. The TCR originated in a young woman in good health. The V gene is TRBV10-3, the J gene TRBJ1-1; 10 bases are a match to TRBD1. Sequencing used blood. CDR3 in DNA: TGTGCCATCAGCCTGGACAGGGGGTACACTGAAGCTTTCTTT. Protein: CAISLDRGYTEAFF.